These T cell receptor beta chains were read from a single sample in a study of control samples from healthy donors and cancer patients. Repertoires were generated with immunoSEQ multiplex PCR, while TCRdb's copy carries only in-frame clones and drops some. The profile shows about 83,000 clones, roughly 89% of them singletons. Specimen: blood. The receptors were sampled from a man aged 50 to 60 in good health. Each CDR3 is given with its conserved first and last residue. D genes are given only for firm matches. Clone size is not always given. Where it is, it says once, few, many or a class for expanded clones.

V	D	J	size	DNA	CDR3
TRBV6-5	-	TRBJ2-7	-	TGTGCCAGCAGTTACGGCGGGGTCGGCGAGCAGTACTTC	CASSYGGVGEQYF
TRBV6-6	-	TRBJ1-5	once	TGTGCCAGTAGGACACACAGGGGCAATCAGCCCCAGCATTTT	CASRTHRGNQPQHF
TRBV29-1	-	TRBJ2-1	-	TGCAGCACCCGACAGAGCAATGAGCAGTTCTTC	CSTRQSNEQFF
TRBV5-4	-	TRBJ1-1	-	TGTGCCAGCAGCTTGCAACAAAACACTGAAGCTTTCTTT	CASSLQQNTEAFF
TRBV30	-	TRBJ1-3	-	TGTGCCTGGAGTGTAACTAAAGCTGGAAACACCATATATTTT	CAWSVTKAGNTIYF
TRBV10-1	-	TRBJ1-5	-	TGCGCCAGCAGTGGCAGGGGCGGGTTCTATAGCAATCAGCCCCAGCATTTT	CASSGRGGFYSNQPQHF
TRBV3-1/TRBV3-2	-	TRBJ2-7	-	TGTGCCAGCAGCCAAAGTTGGGACCTAGGGTACGAGCAGTACTTC	CASSQSWDLGYEQYF
TRBV9	TRBD1	TRBJ1-1	-	TGTGCCAGCAGCGTAGATTGGACAGGGAACACTGAAGCTTTCTTT	CASSVDWTGNTEAFF
TRBV27	TRBD2	TRBJ2-1	once	TGTGCCACCAGACGGCAGGTGATTCAGCGGGGCCCTAATGAGCAGTTCTTC	CATRRQVIQRGPNEQFF
TRBV19	-	TRBJ1-5	-	TGTGCCAGTAGTATCTGGGGGGGATATCAGCCCCAGCATTTT	CASSIWGGYQPQHF